The present T cell receptor (beta chain) was sequenced within a study of early T cells in non-severe SARS-CoV-2 infection. Study as a whole: Sequencing used unsorted whole-blood bulk RNA, so chains lack pairing.

CDR1 is ENHRY and CDR2 is SYGVKD in the germline V gene. The length of the CDR3 is 12 residues. V lost 0 bases to trimming and J lost 7 bases, with 6 bases between them. A note on this clonotype: What it binds is not known.

Molecules of cDNA were individually given unique molecular identifiers that were attached to them. Via MiXCR, TCRdb re-called the 5' RACE reads, giving one row per CDR3 protein. The table includes 54,000 or so distinct CDR3 sequences, roughly 5.9% detected once. Notes on the study in general: The matching step, a VDJdb search, favored anti-spike CD8 responses and missed private and CD4 specificities.

This chain connects TRBV10-3 to TRBJ2-5; no reliable D call. Sequencing was carried out using whole blood. The origin of this receptor is an adult who was a healthcare worker with PCR-confirmed SARS-CoV-2 infection or an uninfected control (not recorded which). CDR3 sequence (DNA): TGTGCCATCAGTGAGTCCCCCGGGACCCAGTACTTC. Translating gives CAISESPGTQYF.